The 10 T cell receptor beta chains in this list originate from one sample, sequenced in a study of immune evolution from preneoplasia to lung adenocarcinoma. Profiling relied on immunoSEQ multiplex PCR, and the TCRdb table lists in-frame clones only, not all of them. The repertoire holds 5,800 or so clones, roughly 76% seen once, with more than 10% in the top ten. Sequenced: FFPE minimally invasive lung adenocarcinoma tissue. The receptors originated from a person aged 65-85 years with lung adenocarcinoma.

The CDR3, as DNA: TGTGCCAGCAGCCCATATGCCCCTAGCGATAAGACCGATACGCAGTATTTT. This encodes CASSPYAPSDKTDTQYF. This chain links TRBV13 with TRBJ2-3, with D perhaps matching TRBD2 (6 bases). The germline CDR1 and CDR2 sequences are PRHDT and FYEKMQ (reference sequence). V was cut by 5 bases and J by 6 bases, with 24 bases left in between. The length of the CDR3 is 17 residues.

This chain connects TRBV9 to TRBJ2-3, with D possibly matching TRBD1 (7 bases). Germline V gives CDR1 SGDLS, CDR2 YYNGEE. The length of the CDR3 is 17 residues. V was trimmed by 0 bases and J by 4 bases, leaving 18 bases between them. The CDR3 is CASSVEGGDSFSDTQYF. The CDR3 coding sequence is TGTGCCAGCAGCGTAGAAGGCGGGGACAGTTTTTCAGATACGCAGTATTTT.

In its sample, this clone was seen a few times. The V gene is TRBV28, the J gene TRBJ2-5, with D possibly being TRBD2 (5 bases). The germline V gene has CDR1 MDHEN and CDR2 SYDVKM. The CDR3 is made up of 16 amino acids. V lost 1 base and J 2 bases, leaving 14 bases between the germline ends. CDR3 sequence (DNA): TGTGCCAGCAGTTTATTGGTCCTAGCTGGGCAAGAGACCCAGTACTTC. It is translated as CASSLLVLAGQETQYF.

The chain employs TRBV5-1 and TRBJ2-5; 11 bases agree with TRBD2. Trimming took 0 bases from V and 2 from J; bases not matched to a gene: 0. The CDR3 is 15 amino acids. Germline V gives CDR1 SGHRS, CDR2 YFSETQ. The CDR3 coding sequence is TGCGCCAGCAGCTTGGCTAGCGGGGGGCAAGAGACCCAGTACTTC. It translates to CASSLASGGQETQYF.

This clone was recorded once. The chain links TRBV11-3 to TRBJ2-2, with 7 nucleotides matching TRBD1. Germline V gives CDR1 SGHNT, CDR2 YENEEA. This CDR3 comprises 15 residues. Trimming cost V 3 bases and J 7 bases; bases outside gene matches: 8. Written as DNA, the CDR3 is TGTGCCAGCAGCTTTTCCGGGACAGTTAGCGGGGAGCTGTTTTTT. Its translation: CASSFSGTVSGELFF.

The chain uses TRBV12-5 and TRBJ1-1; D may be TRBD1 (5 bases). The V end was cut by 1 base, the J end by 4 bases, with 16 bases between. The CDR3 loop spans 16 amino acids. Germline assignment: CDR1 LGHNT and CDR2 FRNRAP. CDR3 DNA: TGTGCTAGTGGTTTGGCCCCGGAGGGGCTTTTCACTGAAGCTTTCTTT. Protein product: CASGLAPEGLFTEAFF.

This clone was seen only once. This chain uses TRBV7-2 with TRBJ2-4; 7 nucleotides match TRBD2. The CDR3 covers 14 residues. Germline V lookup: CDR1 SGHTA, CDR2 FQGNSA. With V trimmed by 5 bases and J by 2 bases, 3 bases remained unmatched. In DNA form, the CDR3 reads TGTGCCAGCAGCCCTAGCGGACCCAAAAACATTCAGTACTTC. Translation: CASSPSGPKNIQYF.

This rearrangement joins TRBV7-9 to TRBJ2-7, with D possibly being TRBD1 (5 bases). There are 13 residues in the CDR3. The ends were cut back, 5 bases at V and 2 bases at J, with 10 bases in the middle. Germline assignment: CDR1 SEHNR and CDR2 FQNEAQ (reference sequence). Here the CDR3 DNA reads TGTGCCAGCAGCCCTAGGGGCCCCTACGAGCAGTACTTC. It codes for CASSPRGPYEQYF.

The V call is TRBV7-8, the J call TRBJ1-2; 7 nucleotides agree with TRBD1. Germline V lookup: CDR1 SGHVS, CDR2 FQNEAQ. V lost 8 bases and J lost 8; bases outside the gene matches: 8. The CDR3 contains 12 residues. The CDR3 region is CASGTDAKGYTF. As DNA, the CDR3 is TGTGCCAGCGGGACAGATGCCAAGGGCTACACCTTC.

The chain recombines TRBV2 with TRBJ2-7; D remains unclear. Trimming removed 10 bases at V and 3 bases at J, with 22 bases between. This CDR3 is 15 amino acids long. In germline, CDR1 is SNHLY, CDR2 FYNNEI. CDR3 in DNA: TGTGCCACCACCTACAGTCTCCTTACGGACTACGAGCAGTACTTC. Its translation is CATTYSLLTDYEQYF.